This T cell receptor beta chain was captured by sequencing in a study of shared T cell receptors in the human thymus. The repertoire was sequenced with immunoSEQ multiplex PCR; TCRdb's copy has only in-frame clones and lacks some. The table lists about 660,000 clones, around 87% of them singletons. This CDR3 region has 16 residues. Trimming took off 3 bases at V and 4 bases at J, with 19 bases between the two ends. CDR1 and CDR2 from the germline V gene are MDHEN and SYDVKM. The sample was also linked to a second study, of human thymus T cells. As reported in that work: The source of the thymus tissue was resections taken during corrective heart surgery. Seemingly biased V and J gene usage marked thymic and blood repertoires.

The TCR comes from a boy in the first two years of life with a congenital heart defect. The sequencing sample was made of thymocytes. The rearrangement uses TRBV28 and TRBJ2-7, with a tentative D call TRBD1 (6 bases). The DNA for the CDR3 is TGTGCCAGCAGTTTTACAGTTCGTGACAGGAGGTACGAGCAGTACTTC. It yields the protein CASSFTVRDRRYEQYF.